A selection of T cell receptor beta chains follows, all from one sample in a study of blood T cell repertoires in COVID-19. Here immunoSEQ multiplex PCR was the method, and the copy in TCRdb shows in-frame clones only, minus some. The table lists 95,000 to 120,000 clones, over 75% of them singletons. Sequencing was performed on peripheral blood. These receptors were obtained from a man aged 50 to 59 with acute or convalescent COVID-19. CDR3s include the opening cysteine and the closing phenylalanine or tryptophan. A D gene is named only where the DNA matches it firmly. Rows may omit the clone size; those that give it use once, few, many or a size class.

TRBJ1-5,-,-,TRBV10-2,CASRLNTNQPQHF,TGCGCCAGCAGACTAAACACAAATCAGCCCCAGCATTTT
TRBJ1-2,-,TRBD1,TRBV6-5,CASSYPRGLGNYGYTF,TGTGCCAGCAGTTATCCCAGGGGGCTCGGAAACTATGGCTACACCTTC
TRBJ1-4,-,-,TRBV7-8,CASSPLLPSEKLFF,TGTGCCAGCAGCCCACTGCTACCTTCTGAGAAACTGTTTTTT
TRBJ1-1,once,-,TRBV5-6,CASSLGQQNTEAFF,TGTGCCAGCAGCTTGGGACAACAGAACACTGAAGCTTTCTTT
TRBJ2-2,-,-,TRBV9,CASSGSNTGELFF,TGTGCCAGCTCGGGATCGAACACCGGGGAGCTGTTTTTT
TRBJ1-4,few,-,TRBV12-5,CASGRDFLMGPTNEKLFF,TGTGCTAGTGGTAGGGACTTCTTAATGGGGCCAACTAATGAAAAACTGTTTTTT
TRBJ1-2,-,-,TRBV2,CASSELAYSYTF,TGTGCCAGCAGTGAACTAGCATATAGCTACACCTTC
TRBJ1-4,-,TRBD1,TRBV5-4,CASSSQQGAREKLFF,TGTGCCAGCAGCTCCCAACAGGGGGCGAGGGAAAAACTGTTTTTT
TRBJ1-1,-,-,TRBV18,CASSPLYGNTEAFF,TGTGCCAGCTCACCACTTTACGGGAACACTGAAGCTTTCTTT
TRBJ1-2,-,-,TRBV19,CASNWGGSNYGYTF,TGTGCCAGTAATTGGGGAGGATCTAACTATGGCTACACCTTC
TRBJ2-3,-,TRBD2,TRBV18,CASSPLAGGGTDTQYF,TGTGCCAGCTCACCACTAGCGGGGGGGGGCACAGATACGCAGTATTTT
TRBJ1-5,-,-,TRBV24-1,CATWGGNNQPQHF,TGTGCCACTTGGGGGGGGAACAATCAGCCCCAGCATTTT
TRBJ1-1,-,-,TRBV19,CASSSRVNTEAFF,TGTGCCAGTAGTTCCCGGGTGAACACTGAAGCTTTCTTT
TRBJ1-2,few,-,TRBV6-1,CASSEANVGGSLF,TGTGCCAGCAGTGAAGCGAATGTGGGGGGAAGCCTCTTC
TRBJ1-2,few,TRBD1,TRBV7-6,CASSLMGQGNYGYTF,TGTGCCAGCAGCTTGATGGGACAGGGAAACTATGGCTACACCTTC
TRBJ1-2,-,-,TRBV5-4,CASSSGGEAANYGYTF,TGTGCCAGCAGCTCGGGGGGGGAGGCCGCTAACTATGGCTACACCTTC
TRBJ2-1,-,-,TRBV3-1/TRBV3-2,CASSQGPASAVF,TGTGCCAGCAGCCAAGGACCGGCGTCGGCGGTCTTC
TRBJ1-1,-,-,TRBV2,CASSERGGTEAFF,TGTGCCAGCAGTGAGAGGGGGGGGACTGAAGCTTTCTTT
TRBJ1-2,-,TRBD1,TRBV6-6,CASKDRGTNYGYTF,TGTGCCAGCAAAGACAGGGGCACTAACTATGGCTACACCTTC
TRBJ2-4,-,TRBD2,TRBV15,CATSGTSGKNIQYF,TGTGCCACCAGCGGGACTAGCGGGAAAAACATTCAGTACTTC
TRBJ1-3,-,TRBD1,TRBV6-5,CASSYSGQGTGNTIYF,TGTGCCAGCAGTTACTCAGGACAGGGGACAGGAAACACCATATATTTT
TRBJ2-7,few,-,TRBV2,CASSSSSYEQYF,TGTGCCAGCAGTTCGAGCTCCTACGAGCAGTACTTC
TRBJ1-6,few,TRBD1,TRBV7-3,CASSLGAGTGRSPLHF,TGTGCCAGCAGCTTGGGGGCCGGGACAGGGAGGTCACCCCTCCACTTT
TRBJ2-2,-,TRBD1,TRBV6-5,CASRMTGRATGELFF,TGTGCCAGCAGGATGACAGGGCGGGCCACCGGGGAGCTGTTTTTT
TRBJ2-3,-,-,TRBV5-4,CASSPPVDSDTQYF,TGTGCCAGCAGCCCGCCGGTCGACTCAGATACGCAGTATTTT
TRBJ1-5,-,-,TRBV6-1,CASSGSRGKRSSNQPQHF,TGTGCCAGCAGTGGCTCTAGGGGGAAACGTTCTAGCAATCAGCCCCAGCATTTT
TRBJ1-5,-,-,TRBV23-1,CASSHSANYSNQPQHF,TGCGCCAGCAGTCACAGTGCCAATTATAGCAATCAGCCCCAGCATTTT
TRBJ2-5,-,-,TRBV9,CASSMTVRAQETQYF,TGTGCCAGCAGCATGACGGTGAGGGCTCAAGAGACCCAGTACTTC
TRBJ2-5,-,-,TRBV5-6,CASSGETQYF,TGTGCCAGCTCGGGGGAGACCCAGTACTTC
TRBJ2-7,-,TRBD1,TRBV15,CATSRDRGTGSYEQYF,TGTGCCACCAGCAGAGATAGGGGGACAGGGTCCTACGAGCAGTACTTC
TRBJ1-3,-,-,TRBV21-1,CASSNTPIRDRGPKHHIF,TGTGCCAGCAGCAATACACCGATCCGGGACAGGGGACCGAAACACCATATATTT
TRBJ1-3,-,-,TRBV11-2,CASSPTRAGNTIYF,TGTGCCAGCAGCCCCACGCGGGCCGGAAACACCATATATTTT
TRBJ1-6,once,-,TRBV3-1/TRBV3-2,CASSQDLSNSPLHF,TGTGCCAGCAGCCAAGATCTAAGTAATTCACCCCTCCACTTT
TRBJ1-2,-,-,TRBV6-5,CASSYKQVQDGYTF,TGTGCCAGCAGTTACAAACAAGTGCAGGATGGCTACACCTTC
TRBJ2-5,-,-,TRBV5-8,CASSLSETQYF,TGTGCCAGCAGCTTGAGCGAGACCCAGTACTTC
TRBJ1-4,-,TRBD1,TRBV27,CASSRLDRGNEKLFF,TGTGCCAGCAGTCGACTCGACAGGGGGAATGAAAAACTGTTTTTT
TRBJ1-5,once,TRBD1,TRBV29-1,CSVLQGAGQPQHF,TGCAGCGTGTTACAGGGGGCGGGTCAGCCCCAGCATTTT
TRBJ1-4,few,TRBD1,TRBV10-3,CAISETGQGYNEKLFF,TGTGCCATCAGCGAGACGGGACAGGGGTATAATGAAAAACTGTTTTTT
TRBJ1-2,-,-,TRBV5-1,CASSLDVGGNYGYTF,TGCGCCAGCAGCTTGGACGTAGGGGGAAACTATGGCTACACCTTC
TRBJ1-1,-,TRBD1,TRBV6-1,CASSARTVATGVFKAFF,TGTGCCAGCAGTGCGCGAACAGTCGCGACAGGGGTTTTTAAGGCTTTCTTT
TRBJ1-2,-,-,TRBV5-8,CASSREYGYTF,TGTGCCAGCAGCCGGGAATATGGCTACACCTTC
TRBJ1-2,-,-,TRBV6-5,CAGRTTGRYGYTF,TGTGCCGGCAGAACAACAGGCCGCTATGGCTACACCTTC
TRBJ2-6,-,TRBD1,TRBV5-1,CASSLLAGGYGANVLTF,TGCGCCAGCAGCTTGTTGGCAGGGGGCTATGGGGCCAACGTCCTGACTTTC
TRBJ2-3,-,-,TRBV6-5,CASSQTLVTDTQYF,TGTGCCAGCAGTCAGACACTAGTGACAGATACGCAGTATTTT
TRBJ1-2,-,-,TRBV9,CASSPSPGNYGYTF,TGTGCCAGCAGCCCAAGTCCAGGAAACTATGGCTACACCTTC
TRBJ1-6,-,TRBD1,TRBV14,CASSRLTGTGNSPLHF,TGTGCCAGCAGCCGTCTAACCGGGACAGGGAATTCACCCCTCCACTTT
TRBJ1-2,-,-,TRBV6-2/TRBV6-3,CASSYSNTSPLTQGYTF,TGTGCCAGCAGTTACTCGAATACTAGCCCGTTAACGCAGGGCTACACCTTC
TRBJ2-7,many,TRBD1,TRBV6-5,CASRGNRGREQYF,TGTGCCAGCAGGGGGAACAGGGGGCGGGAGCAGTACTTC
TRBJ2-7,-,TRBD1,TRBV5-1,CASSWGQGSYEQYF,TGCGCCAGCAGCTGGGGACAGGGCTCCTACGAGCAGTACTTC
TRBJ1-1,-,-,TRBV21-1,CASTPPVGANTEAFF,TGTGCCAGCACCCCACCCGTAGGAGCGAACACTGAAGCTTTCTTT
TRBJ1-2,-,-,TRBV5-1,CASSLGQSGYGYTF,TGCGCCAGCAGCCTGGGACAATCGGGGTATGGCTACACCTTC
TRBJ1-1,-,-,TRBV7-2,CASSPPRTDTEAFF,TGTGCCAGCAGCCCTCCCCGGACAGACACTGAAGCTTTCTTT
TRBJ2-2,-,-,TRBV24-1,CATSVAGGNTGELFF,TGTGCCACCAGTGTGGCAGGGGGGAATACCGGGGAGCTGTTTTTT
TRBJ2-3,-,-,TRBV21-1,CASSKFRGISTDTQYF,TGTGCCAGCAGCAAATTCAGAGGGATTAGCACAGATACGCAGTATTTT
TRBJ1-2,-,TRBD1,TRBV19,CASRKTGDIYGYTF,TGTGCCAGTAGGAAAACAGGGGATATCTATGGCTACACCTTC